Presented here are 26 T cell receptor beta chains from one specimen sequenced in a study of T cell repertoires in cytomegalovirus infection. TCRdb ran MiXCR on the reads and lists one entry per CDR3 protein. The data show 510,000 or so distinct CDR3 sequences, around a quarter seen once. Sequenced input: PBMCs. The source is a human donor in good health (CMV status not recorded). Some clones in this sample may be carry-over from other donors' samples.

The V gene is TRBV5-6, the J gene TRBJ2-7; D is perhaps TRBD2 (5 bases). CDR1 is SGHDT and CDR2 is YYEEEE in the germline V gene. The CDR3 consists of 13 residues. The V gene lost 6 bases and the J gene lost 1 base, with 11 bases spanning the gap. Here the CDR3 reads CASTRLNSYEQYV. The CDR3 DNA reads TGTGCCAGCACCCGACTAAATTCCTACGAGCAGTACGTC.

The chain is built from TRBV5-4 and TRBJ1-1; no clear D gene. V shed 4 bases and J shed 1 base, with 20 bases lying between them. The CDR3 is 17 residues long. CDR1 SGHNT and CDR2 YYREEE come from the germline V gene (reference sequence). The CDR3 loop reads CASSRGMEGGWNTEAFF. The CDR3 nucleotides read TGTGCCAGCAGCCGCGGGATGGAGGGAGGTTGGAACACTGAAGCTTTCTTT.

This clonotype was detected only a few times. The chain combines TRBV6-5 with TRBJ2-3; 10 bases agree with TRBD2. V was pared by 2 bases and J by 6 bases, with 8 bases of the junction left unmatched. The CDR3 length is 16 residues. The germline V gene has CDR1 MNHEY and CDR2 SVGAGI. DNA of the CDR3: TGTGCCAGCAGTTACCGGGCTAGCGGGAGTCTGGATACGCAGTATTTT. This gives the protein CASSYRASGSLDTQYF.

This clonotype was counted a few times. The chain carries TRBV7-2 and TRBJ2-7; TRBD1 matches at 8 bases. Germline V gene sequence: CDR1 SGHTA, CDR2 FQGNSA. The CDR3 length is 15 residues. With V trimmed by 6 bases and J by 3 bases, 10 bases remained unmatched. The CDR3 protein is CASRPRTGTIYEQYF. CDR3 in DNA: TGTGCCAGCAGACCTAGGACAGGGACCATCTACGAGCAGTACTTC.

This clonotype appeared a few times. V and J are TRBV28 and TRBJ2-3, with a weak D call TRBD2 (6 bases). This CDR3 spans 17 amino acids. Germline loops: CDR1 MDHEN, CDR2 SYDVKM. Trimming cost V 3 bases and J 1 base, with 17 bases left between them. The DNA for the CDR3 is TGTGCCAGCAGTTTTTCCCCCCTTGGAGGGCGCACAGATACGCAGTATTTT. This encodes CASSFSPLGGRTDTQYF.

V is TRBV5-1 and J is TRBJ2-1; 14 bases line up with TRBD2. This CDR3 is built from 17 residues. Germline trimming cut 0 bases from V and 7 bases from J; bases unmatched to any gene: 6. Per the germline V gene, CDR1 is SGHRS and CDR2 is YFSETQ. Here the CDR3 reads CASSLGLGLAGGNEQFF. CDR3 nucleotides: TGCGCCAGCAGCTTGGGACTAGGACTAGCGGGAGGTAATGAGCAGTTCTTC. Filled out from reference TRBV5-1 and TRBJ2-1, the complete variable domain reads KAGVTQTPRYLIKTRGQQVTLSCSPISGHRSVSWYQQTPGQGLQFLFEYFSETQRNKGNFPGRFSGRQFSNSRSEMNVSTLELGDSALYLCASSLGLGLAGGNEQFFGPGTRLTVL.

This rearrangement joins TRBV2 to TRBJ2-6, with D perhaps matching TRBD2 (5 bases). The CDR3 extends over 15 amino acids. From germline, CDR1 is SNHLY and CDR2 FYNNEI. The V gene lost 6 bases and the J gene lost 2 bases, with 11 bases spanning the gap. As DNA, the CDR3 is TGTGCCAGCAGCCGGGATCAGACTGGGGCCAACGTCCTGACTTTC. Its translation is CASSRDQTGANVLTF. Full variable domain (outside the CDR3, taken from reference TRBV2 and TRBJ2-6): EPEVTQTPSHQVTQMGQEVILRCVPISNHLYFYWYRQILGQKVEFLVSFYNNEISEKSEIFDDQFSVERPDGSNFTLKIRSTKLEDSAMYFCASSRDQTGANVLTFGAGSRLTVL.

This clonotype was picked up one time. The chain employs TRBV20-1 and TRBJ2-7; D is perhaps TRBD2 (6 bases). Germline lookup yields CDR1 DFQATT and CDR2 SNEGSKA (reference sequence). V was trimmed by 5 bases and J by 0 bases, leaving 14 bases between them. This CDR3 contains 14 residues. The CDR3 DNA reads as TGCAGTGCTCCCCGGGACTGGAGCTCCTACGAGCAGTACTTC. It yields the protein CSAPRDWSSYEQYF.

This clonotype came up a few times. The chain is built from TRBV18 and TRBJ2-2, with TRBD1 matching 7 bases. Trimming took 3 bases from V and 3 from J; bases not matched to a gene: 7. This CDR3 contains 16 residues. The germline gives CDR1 KGHSH, CDR2 LQKENI. The CDR3 reads CASSPTGTAYTGELFF. The CDR3 nucleotides are TGTGCCAGCTCACCGACCGGGACAGCGTACACCGGGGAGCTGTTTTTT. The full variable domain, with the rest looked up from reference TRBV18 and TRBJ2-2, is NAGVMQNPRHLVRRRGQEARLRCSPMKGHSHVYWYRQLPEEGLKFMVYLQKENIIDESGMPKERFSAEFPKEGPSILRIQQVVRGDSAAYFCASSPTGTAYTGELFFGEGSRLTVL.

The chain is built from TRBV6-2 or TRBV6-3 and TRBJ2-6, with D uncertain. V was clipped by 1 base and J by 4 bases, with 8 bases between them. Germline CDR1 is MNHEY and CDR2 is SVGEGT. The CDR3 consists of 15 residues. CDR3 sequence reads: CASSYYSTGANVLTF. The DNA for the CDR3 is TGTGCCAGCAGTTACTATTCAACGGGGGCCAACGTCCTGACTTTC.

This clonotype occurred a few times. J is TRBJ2-7 and V is TRBV5-5; 11 bases map to TRBD1. Germline CDR1 reads SGHKS; CDR2 reads YYEKEE (reference sequence). The junction had 11 bases not matched to a gene; V was cut back by 5 bases and J by 1 base. CDR3 length equals 17 residues. CDR3 coding DNA: TGTGCCAGCAGTGTCGGGACAGGGGGTTTTCTATCCTACGAGCAGTACGTC. Residues: CASSVGTGGFLSYEQYV.

V gene TRBV7-2 combines with J gene TRBJ2-1; 9 bases are a match to TRBD2. Germline trimming cut 5 bases from V and 6 bases from J; bases unmatched to any gene: 8. Germline CDR1 SGHTA, CDR2 FQGNSA. The CDR3 has 15 residues. CDR3: CASSGGGGGGNEQFF. In DNA, the CDR3 is TGTGCCAGCAGCGGGGGGGGCGGGGGGGGCAATGAGCAGTTCTTC.

This clonotype was counted between two and nine times. The chain links TRBV25-1 to TRBJ1-4, with D perhaps TRBD1 (5 bases). The CDR3 sequence is 16 residues long. The V and J ends lost 2 bases and 3 bases respectively, with 13 bases between them. Germline lookup yields CDR1 MGHDK and CDR2 SYGVNS. The CDR3: CASSEGRQTPNEKLFF. The CDR3 DNA follows: TGTGCCAGCAGTGAAGGTAGACAGACCCCTAATGAAAAACTGTTTTTT. Based on the CDR3 plus reference TRBV25-1 and TRBJ1-4, the full variable domain is EADIYQTPRYLVIGTGKKITLECSQTMGHDKMYWYQQDPGMELHLIHYSYGVNSTEKGDLSSESTVSRIRTEHFPLTLESARPSHTSQYLCASSEGRQTPNEKLFFGSGTQLSVL.

This clonotype was recorded once. V usage is TRBV19 and J usage is TRBJ1-5; D not certain. The CDR3 has 15 amino acids. Germline assignment: CDR1 LNHDA and CDR2 SQIVND (reference sequence). The V and J ends lost 6 bases and 0 bases respectively, with 12 bases between them. This chain's CDR3 is CASRTRLFSNQPQHF. The CDR3 coding sequence is TGTGCCAGTAGAACCCGATTATTTAGCAATCAGCCCCAGCATTTT.

Only a few counts were recorded for this clonotype. This chain uses TRBV7-9 with TRBJ1-5; D unresolved. CDR1 is SEHNR and CDR2 is FQNEAQ in the germline V gene (reference sequence). With 1 base removed from V and 0 bases from J, the gap between germline ends came to 13 bases. The CDR3 has 17 residues. CDR3: CASSLGGGQVSNQPQHF. The CDR3 DNA sequence: TGTGCCAGCAGCTTAGGGGGAGGGCAGGTTAGCAATCAGCCCCAGCATTTT.

In its sample, this clonotype was seen many times. V gene TRBV7-8 combines with J gene TRBJ1-5; D remains unclear. Germline V gene data show CDR1 as SGHVS and CDR2 as FQNEAQ. CDR3 length: 15 amino acids. V was clipped by 5 bases and J by 5 bases, with 16 bases between them. The CDR3 loop is CASSHRRADYQPQHF. CDR3 coding DNA: TGTGCCAGCAGCCACCGGAGGGCCGACTATCAGCCCCAGCATTTT.

This clonotype was found many times. The chain has TRBV12-3 or TRBV12-4 and TRBJ1-1; no reliable D call. Trimming removed 7 bases at V and 5 bases at J, with 14 bases between. The CDR3 sequence is 13 residues long. The chain's CDR3 is CASTRWGTTEAFF. CDR3 sequence (DNA): TGTGCCAGCACCCGGTGGGGAACTACTGAAGCTTTCTTT.

This clonotype was observed many times. The junction and the germline gene differ at one end; a read error may be behind it. The rearrangement uses TRBV7-2 and TRBJ1-5, with unresolved D. Germline V gene sequence: CDR1 SGHTA, CDR2 FQGNSA. This CDR3 spans 13 amino acids. CDR3 coding DNA: TGTGCCAGCAGCTTAGGCCTCGATCAGTCCCAGCATTTT. The encoded protein is CASSLGLDQSQHF. Complete variable domain (other parts from reference TRBV7-2 and TRBJ1-5): GAGVSQSPSNKVTEKGKDVELRCDPISGHTALYWYRQSLGQGLEFLIYFQGNSAPDKSGLPSDRFSAERTGGSVSTLTIQRTQQEDSAVYLCASSLGLDQSQHFGDGTRLSIL.

In its sample, this clonotype was seen a few times. The J gene is TRBJ1-1, the V gene TRBV12-3 or TRBV12-4; 8 bases are shared with TRBD1. With 5 bases clipped from V and 4 bases from J, the junction kept 6 bases outside the gene matches. There are 14 residues in the CDR3. CDR3 DNA sequence: TGTGCCAGCAGTCCGGACAGGGTTCCCACTGAAGCTTTCTTT. Translating it yields CASSPDRVPTEAFF.

This clonotype was seen a handful of times. The chain combines TRBV6-5 with TRBJ2-7, with 8 positions matching TRBD1. From germline, CDR1 is MNHEY and CDR2 SVGAGI. V lost 2 bases and J lost 3; bases outside the gene matches: 6. The CDR3 loop spans 15 amino acids. The CDR3 DNA follows: TGTGCCAGCAGTTACGCAGGGACAGGTCTCTACGAGCAGTACTTC. Amino acids: CASSYAGTGLYEQYF.

V is TRBV7-9 and J is TRBJ1-2; 12 bases line up with TRBD1. Germline loops: CDR1 SEHNR, CDR2 FQNEAQ (reference sequence). The ends lost 5 bases at V and 0 bases at J; junction bases unmatched: 19. The CDR3 spans 21 residues. The CDR3 loop reads CASSAAGTGGARLSANYGYTF. CDR3 sequence (DNA): TGTGCCAGCAGCGCTGCCGGGACAGGGGGCGCGCGTCTTTCAGCTAACTATGGCTACACCTTC.

The gene calls are TRBV7-2 and TRBJ1-1, with D perhaps matching TRBD1 (5 bases). V lost 6 bases and J 5 bases, leaving 13 bases between the germline ends. The CDR3 length is 13 residues. Germline lookup yields CDR1 SGHTA and CDR2 FQGNSA. Written as DNA, the CDR3 is TGTGCCAGCAGTCCATACGGGGGGACTGAAGCTTTCTTT. It is translated as CASSPYGGTEAFF.

This chain connects TRBV30 to TRBJ2-1, with D perhaps TRBD2 (7 bases). Germline values: CDR1 GTSNPN, CDR2 SVGIG (reference sequence). CDR3 length equals 12 residues. This CDR3 is CARGQVYNEQFF. DNA of the CDR3: TGTGCGCGGGGGCAGGTCTACAATGAGCAGTTCTTC.

The table lists this clonotype with many counts. The chain is built from TRBV7-2 and TRBJ2-7, with TRBD2 matching over 7 bases. CDR1 and CDR2 (germline): SGHTA, FQGNSA. The CDR3 totals 16 residues. Trimming took 5 bases from V and 3 from J; bases not matched to a gene: 13. CDR3 in amino acids: CASSRKPLAESYEQYF. For the CDR3, the DNA is TGTGCCAGCAGCCGCAAACCCCTAGCGGAGAGCTACGAGCAGTACTTC. Combining the CDR3 with reference TRBV7-2 and TRBJ2-7 gives the whole variable domain GAGVSQSPSNKVTEKGKDVELRCDPISGHTALYWYRQSLGQGLEFLIYFQGNSAPDKSGLPSDRFSAERTGGSVSTLTIQRTQQEDSAVYLCASSRKPLAESYEQYFGPGTRLTVT.

The chain is built from TRBV29-1 and TRBJ2-1, with 13 bases fitting TRBD2. Trimming removed 2 bases from V and 0 bases from J; junction bases left unmatched: 4. The CDR3 is made up of 17 amino acids. Germline V lookup: CDR1 SQVTM, CDR2 ANQGSEA. The CDR3 DNA is TGCAGCGTTGAAACGAGGACTAGCGGGAGCTCCTACAATGAGCAGTTCTTC. Translated: CSVETRTSGSSYNEQFF.

Only a few counts were recorded for this clonotype. This chain uses TRBV20-1 with TRBJ1-6; D is uncertain. V was trimmed by 5 bases and J by 0 bases, leaving 17 bases between them. The CDR3 contains 17 residues. CDR1 DFQATT and CDR2 SNEGSKA come from the germline V gene (reference sequence). The CDR3 nucleotides are TGCAGTGCTCTTCCGGTCGCCCCGAGCTCCTATAATTCACCCCTCCACTTT. Encoded protein: CSALPVAPSSYNSPLHF.